The clone carrying this TCR beta chain was detected many times. Its antigen remains unidentified. With 5 bases removed from V and 6 bases from J, the gap between germline ends came to 12 bases. Germline V gene sequence: CDR1 MNHEY, CDR2 SVGAGI. This CDR3 has 13 amino acids. These data come from a study of T cell repertoires in cytomegalovirus infection. Whole-study context: CMV infection together with matching HLA type was indicated by public TCR beta signatures.

Overall study results and limits: Dominating the ex vivo response were TCR beta clonotypes that were CMV-specific and HLA-C-restricted. Cumulative frequency of public TCR beta families picked out carriers of CMV plus the relevant HLA.

One entry per CDR3 protein, called by TCRdb with MiXCR from the reads. The sample holds some 250,000 distinct CDR3 sequences, approximately 9.2% seen once. The chain carries TRBV6-5 and TRBJ2-3; no reliable D call. Sequencing was carried out using PBMCs. This TCR was sampled from a human donor in good health (CMV status not recorded). Some clones in this sample may be carry-over from other donors' samples. CDR3 nucleotides: TGTGCCAGCAGTCGGATGACGAAGGATACGCAGTATTTT. Its translation: CASSRMTKDTQYF.